The source of this T cell receptor beta chain is a study of blood T cell repertoires in COVID-19. Whole-study context: From the United States, Italy and Spain came samples of acute and convalescent COVID-19. Nucleic acid was either cDNA or gDNA, and it came from T cells, B-cell-depleted T cells, or PBMCs.

The assay was immunoSEQ multiplex PCR, and TCRdb's table has in-frame clones only and misses some. The sample lists under 350,000 clones, about 86% occurring once. V lost 4 bases and J lost 4, with 8 bases in between. The CDR3 runs to 13 residues. Germline V lookup: CDR1 LGHNA, CDR2 YNFKEQ. Participants were aged about 18 to 89 years from around 25 US areas. Participants' reported clinical history set cohort assignment. The V gene is TRBV4-2, the J gene TRBJ2-1, with a weak D call TRBD2 (6 bases). The sample was PBMCs or T cells enriched from blood (not recorded which). The TCR was taken from a woman in her thirties or forties with acute COVID-19. The CDR3 DNA sequence: TGTGCCAGCAGCCCGGGAGTGTACAATGAGCAGTTCTTC. Translated, it gives CASSPGVYNEQFF.